This T cell receptor beta chain was sequenced for a study of blood T cells in healthy people across ages. Study-wide results and limits: The percentage of naive T cells correlated strongly with TCR beta diversity.

This clonotype has more than one count but fewer than ten. Its antigen is undetermined. A second PCR of 7 to 11 cycles used a sample-barcoded 5' primer and a J-beta primer mix. TCRdb analysed the 5' RACE reads with MiXCR anew, one entry per CDR3 protein. The sample records over 1,500,000 distinct CDR3 sequences, about two fifths being singletons. CDR3 length: 18 amino acids. V was trimmed by 4 bases and J by 3 bases, leaving 22 bases between them. Germline V gene sequence: CDR1 SGHVS, CDR2 FNYEAQ. Input material: blood. The TCR was taken from a human donor in good health. The chain joins TRBV7-6 to TRBJ2-1, with no clear D. CDR3 sequence reads: CASSSIPSGQGVYNEQFF. CDR3 DNA: TGTGCCAGCAGCTCTATCCCATCTGGCCAAGGCGTCTACAATGAGCAGTTCTTC.